A single sample is the source of the 26 T cell receptor beta chains below, sequenced in a study of cytomegalovirus exposure and HLA in healthy donors. The table came from immunoSEQ multiplex PCR; TCRdb's copy has only in-frame clones and leaves some out. The sample has roughly 130,000 clones, roughly 90% seen once. The sample comprised PBMCs. These receptors came from a man aged 25 to 45 in good health and CMV-seronegative.

The rearrangement joins TRBV5-1 to TRBJ2-5, with 12 bases lining up with TRBD2. Germline CDR1 reads SGHRS; CDR2 reads YFSETQ. J gave up 5 bases and V 3 bases, and 11 bases lay outside the gene matches. The CDR3 covers 17 residues. The CDR3 nucleotides read TGCGCCAGCAGCTCCCCCAGACTAGCGGGAGCGGGGGAGACCCAGTACTTC. Protein: CASSSPRLAGAGETQYF.

This clone has just a few counts. The chain combines TRBV10-3 with TRBJ2-7, with TRBD2 identical over 7 bases. This CDR3 contains 15 residues. In germline, CDR1 is ENHRY, CDR2 SYGVKD. The V gene end was trimmed by 5 bases and the J gene end by 3 bases; junction bases not matched to a gene: 10. In nucleotides, the CDR3 is TGTGCCATCAGTCCACTTGACGCGGGAGACTACGAGCAGTACTTC. Protein sequence: CAISPLDAGDYEQYF.

This chain uses TRBV10-3 with TRBJ2-1; the match to TRBD2 covers 8 bases. CDR3 length: 17 residues. CDR1 and CDR2 from the germline V gene are ENHRY and SYGVKD. The ends lost 0 bases at V and 7 bases at J; junction bases unmatched: 11. CDR3 amino acids: CAISESAGAGVGNEQFF. In DNA, the CDR3 is TGTGCCATCAGTGAGTCGGCGGGAGCGGGAGTGGGTAATGAGCAGTTCTTC.

The rearrangement joins TRBV10-1 to TRBJ2-2; TRBD1 might be the D (5 bases). V was trimmed by 10 bases and J by 15 bases, leaving 15 bases between them. This CDR3 is 10 amino acids long. Germline loops: CDR1 WNHNN, CDR2 SYGVQD (reference sequence). CDR3 loop: CATEDSMVFF. In DNA, the CDR3 is TGCGCCACCGAAGACAGTATGGTGTTTTTT.

In this sample, this clone turned up once. CDR3 region: CASSLGSSGTQETQYF. DNA of the CDR3: TGTGCCAGCAGCTTAGGGTCTAGCGGAACTCAAGAGACCCAGTACTTC. This chain joins TRBV5-6 and TRBJ2-5, with 7 bases identical to TRBD2. The V gene's germline CDR1 is SGHDT and CDR2 YYEEEE. There are 16 residues in the CDR3. The V gene end was trimmed by 2 bases and the J gene end by 2 bases; junction bases not matched to a gene: 9.

The V and J genes are TRBV30 and TRBJ1-1, with D possibly TRBD1 on 5 matching bases. V was trimmed by 7 bases and J by 0 bases, leaving 12 bases between them. The CDR3 sequence is 13 residues long. CDR1 and CDR2 (germline): GTSNPN, SVGIG (reference sequence). The CDR3 coding sequence is TGTGCCTCTCTTAGGGACTTGAACACTGAAGCTTTCTTT. This encodes CASLRDLNTEAFF.

V usage is TRBV25-1 and J usage is TRBJ2-1, with 14 bases fitting TRBD2. With V trimmed by 3 bases and J by 5 bases, 3 bases remained unmatched. The V gene's germline CDR1 is MGHDK and CDR2 SYGVNS. This CDR3 comprises 16 residues. The CDR3 is CASSDVGLAGDNEQFF. The CDR3 nucleotides read TGTGCCAGCAGTGATGTGGGACTAGCGGGAGACAATGAGCAGTTCTTC. Supplemented by reference TRBV25-1 and TRBJ2-1, the full variable domain reads EADIYQTPRYLVIGTGKKITLECSQTMGHDKMYWYQQDPGMELHLIHYSYGVNSTEKGDLSSESTVSRIRTEHFPLTLESARPSHTSQYLCASSDVGLAGDNEQFFGPGTRLTVL.

This chain connects TRBV29-1 to TRBJ1-3; D possibly corresponds to TRBD1 (6 bases). The CDR3 is 15 amino acids. Germline loops: CDR1 SQVTM, CDR2 ANQGSEA. V gave up 0 bases and J gave up 4 bases, with 13 bases separating them. Written as DNA, the CDR3 is TGCAGCGTTGAAGATTTGTGGGGGGGCGGAAACACCATATATTTT. This codes for CSVEDLWGGGNTIYF.

The V and J genes are TRBV12-5 and TRBJ2-6; D remains unclear. V lost 7 bases, J lost 0 bases, and 4 bases lay in between. The length of the CDR3 is 13 residues. Germline values: CDR1 LGHNT, CDR2 FRNRAP. The CDR3 nucleotides read TGTGCTAGTGACATCTCTGGGGCCAACGTCCTGACTTTC. This encodes CASDISGANVLTF.

The V and J genes are TRBV7-9 and TRBJ2-5, with D possibly matching TRBD2 (5 bases). The germline gives CDR1 SEHNR, CDR2 FQNEAQ (reference sequence). Trimming left V 1 base short and J 0 bases short, with 12 bases between. The CDR3 length is 16 residues. The CDR3 bases are TGTGCCAGCAGCTTAGGCGGGTTACCGTACCAAGAGACCCAGTACTTC. This sequence encodes CASSLGGLPYQETQYF.

The rearrangement joins TRBV2 to TRBJ1-3; 8 bases match TRBD1. There are 15 residues in the CDR3. Germline V gives CDR1 SNHLY, CDR2 FYNNEI. The trim removed 8 bases at V and 0 bases at J, leaving 6 bases unmatched. CDR3 in DNA: TGTGCCAGCGGTTGGGGGACAGGCTCTGGAAACACCATATATTTT. Translation gives CASGWGTGSGNTIYF.

The chain carries TRBV10-3 and TRBJ1-1; D remains ambiguous. Looked up from germline, CDR1 is ENHRY and CDR2 is SYGVKD. Trimming stripped 0 bases from V and 0 bases from J, with 8 bases between. The CDR3 length is 15 residues. CDR3: CAISESRVMNTEAFF. The DNA of the CDR3 is TGTGCCATCAGTGAGTCACGGGTTATGAACACTGAAGCTTTCTTT.

The rearrangement joins TRBV6-6 to TRBJ1-1, with TRBD1 matching 7 bases. CDR3 size: 14 residues. Trimming took 4 bases from V and 5 from J; bases not matched to a gene: 7. From germline, CDR1 is MNHNY and CDR2 SVGAGI (reference sequence). The chain's CDR3 is CASSSQGITTEAFF. As DNA, the CDR3 is TGTGCCAGCAGTTCACAGGGGATAACTACTGAAGCTTTCTTT.

The rearrangement links TRBV19 to TRBJ2-3; 7 positions match TRBD2. The length of the CDR3 is 16 residues. Germline V gene data show CDR1 as LNHDA and CDR2 as SQIVND (reference sequence). Trimming removed 1 base from V and 4 bases from J; junction bases left unmatched: 8. For the CDR3, the DNA is TGTGCCAGTAGTATAGTCGGGACTCGGGAGGCAGATACGCAGTATTTT. This encodes CASSIVGTREADTQYF. Full variable domain (rest looked up from reference TRBV19 and TRBJ2-3): DGGITQSPKYLFRKEGQNVTLSCEQNLNHDAMYWYRQDPGQGLRLIYYSQIVNDFQKGDIAEGYSVSREKKESFPLTVTSAQKNPTAFYLCASSIVGTREADTQYFGPGTRLTVL.

The rearrangement joins TRBV6-4 to TRBJ1-5; no clear D gene. V was pared by 0 bases and J by 7 bases, with 13 bases between. The CDR3 is 15 amino acids. Germline loops: CDR1 MRHNA, CDR2 SNTAGT. The DNA for the CDR3 is TGTGCCAGCAGTGACTCGAGAGGGCTAGCGCAGCCCCAGCATTTT. Its protein product is CASSDSRGLAQPQHF.

V usage is TRBV7-9 and J usage is TRBJ1-3, with unresolved D. This CDR3 region has 17 residues. Germline V gene lookup returns CDR1 SEHNR and CDR2 FQNEAQ (reference sequence). V was pared by 1 base and J by 1 base, with 14 bases between. This chain's CDR3 is CASSLGGSGDSGNTIYF. The CDR3 DNA reads as TGTGCCAGCAGCTTAGGAGGGTCAGGAGATTCTGGAAACACCATATATTTT.

J is TRBJ2-1 and V is TRBV13; 10 nucleotides match TRBD1. This CDR3 is 14 amino acids long. Germline V gene sequence: CDR1 PRHDT, CDR2 FYEKMQ (reference sequence). V was pared by 4 bases and J by 9 bases, with 6 bases of the junction left unmatched. The CDR3 region is CASSSPRDRGEQFF. The DNA for the CDR3 is TGTGCCAGCAGCTCTCCGCGGGACAGGGGTGAGCAGTTCTTC. Together with reference TRBV13 and TRBJ2-1, the CDR3 gives the full variable domain: AAGVIQSPRHLIKEKRETATLKCYPIPRHDTVYWYQQGPGQDPQFLISFYEKMQSDKGSIPDRFSAQQFSDYHSELNMSSLELGDSALYFCASSSPRDRGEQFFGPGTRLTVL.

The rearrangement uses TRBV7-9 and TRBJ2-1, with 7 nucleotides matching TRBD2. The CDR3 loop spans 16 amino acids. Looked up from germline, CDR1 is SEHNR and CDR2 is FQNEAQ (reference sequence). With 7 bases clipped from V and 6 bases from J, the junction kept 15 bases outside the gene matches. CDR3 bases: TGTGCCAGCATCCCCTGGGTGGGAGGGCCTGGCAATGAGCAGTTCTTC. Translated: CASIPWVGGPGNEQFF.

This clone was observed a single time. This CDR3 is CASSRGDNEQFF. The CDR3 DNA is TGTGCCAGCAGCCGGGGGGACAATGAGCAGTTCTTC. V usage is TRBV6-5 and J usage is TRBJ2-1, with 7 bases matching TRBD2. With V trimmed by 6 bases and J by 5 bases, 1 base remained unmatched. The germline CDR1 and CDR2 sequences are MNHEY and SVGAGI. The CDR3 consists of 12 residues.

The chain employs TRBV29-1 and TRBJ2-7; D is possibly TRBD2 (5 bases). Trimming removed 4 bases at V and 2 bases at J, with 12 bases between. This CDR3 contains 13 residues. CDR1 is SQVTM, CDR2 ANQGSEA, per germline. The CDR3 DNA reads as TGCAGCGTTGGGGCTAGGGAGACCTACGAGCAGTACTTC. It codes for CSVGARETYEQYF.

The J gene is TRBJ2-7, the V gene TRBV28; 9 bases line up with TRBD1. The J segment lost 7 bases and the V segment lost 2 bases, leaving 6 bases of the junction unmatched. This CDR3 comprises 14 residues. Germline V lookup: CDR1 MDHEN, CDR2 SYDVKM. CDR3 DNA sequence: TGTGCCAGCAGTTTAGACAGGGGGGCTCGGGAGCAGTACTTC. It translates to CASSLDRGAREQYF.

This chain uses TRBV6-5 with TRBJ1-1, with D hard to call. This CDR3 comprises 13 residues. Germline CDR1 reads MNHEY; CDR2 reads SVGAGI. Deletions cut 6 bases from V and 1 base from J, with 9 bases between. The CDR3 spells CASSPTKNTEAFF. In DNA form, the CDR3 reads TGTGCCAGCAGCCCCACAAAGAACACTGAAGCTTTCTTT.

The V and J genes are TRBV27 and TRBJ2-7, with D unresolved. This CDR3 is 15 amino acids long. Per the germline V gene, CDR1 is MNHEY and CDR2 is SMNVEV (reference sequence). V dropped 5 bases and J dropped 0 bases, with 14 bases sitting between them. The CDR3 nucleotides are TGTGCCAGCAGTGTAAGCGAGATCTACTCCTACGAGCAGTACTTC. Translating it yields CASSVSEIYSYEQYF.

The V call is TRBV6-5, the J call TRBJ1-3, with D perhaps TRBD1 (6 bases). The V end lost 1 base, the J end lost 3 bases, and 10 bases lay between the germline ends. Germline-derived CDR1 and CDR2 are MNHEY and SVGAGI. This CDR3 comprises 15 residues. CDR3 sequence reads: CASSYYGGRGNTIYF. Written as DNA, the CDR3 is TGTGCCAGCAGTTACTACGGGGGGCGTGGAAACACCATATATTTT.

The J gene is TRBJ1-2, the V gene TRBV9; 8 bases are a match to TRBD1. J lost 6 bases, V lost 3 bases, and 19 bases had no gene match. The CDR3 extends over 18 amino acids. Germline V gene lookup returns CDR1 SGDLS and CDR2 YYNGEE. CDR3 sequence (DNA): TGTGCCAGCAGCGAGAGATCCAGGGGGCAAGCAAGCGAAGATGGCTACACCTTC. Its protein product is CASSERSRGQASEDGYTF.

The V and J genes are TRBV6-1 and TRBJ2-1; 7 nucleotides agree with TRBD2. Per germline, CDR1 MNHNS and CDR2 SASEGT. This CDR3 is built from 15 residues. J lost 5 bases, V lost 6 bases, and 10 bases had no gene match. This CDR3 reads CASSPGAGTHNEQFF. The CDR3 DNA is TGTGCCAGCAGCCCTGGAGCGGGAACCCACAATGAGCAGTTCTTC.